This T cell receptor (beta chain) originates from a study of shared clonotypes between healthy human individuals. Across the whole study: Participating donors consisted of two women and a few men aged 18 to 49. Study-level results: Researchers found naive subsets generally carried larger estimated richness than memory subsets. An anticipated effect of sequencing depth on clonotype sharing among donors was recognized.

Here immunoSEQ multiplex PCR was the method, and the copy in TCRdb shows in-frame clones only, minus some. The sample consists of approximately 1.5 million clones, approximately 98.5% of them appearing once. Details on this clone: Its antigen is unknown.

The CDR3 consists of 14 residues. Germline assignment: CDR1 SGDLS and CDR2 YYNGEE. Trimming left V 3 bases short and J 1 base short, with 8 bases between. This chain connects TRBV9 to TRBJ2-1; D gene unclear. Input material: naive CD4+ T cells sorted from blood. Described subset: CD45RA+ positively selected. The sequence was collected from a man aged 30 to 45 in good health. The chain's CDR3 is CASSADVSYNEQFF. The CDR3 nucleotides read TGTGCCAGCAGCGCGGATGTATCCTACAATGAGCAGTTCTTC.